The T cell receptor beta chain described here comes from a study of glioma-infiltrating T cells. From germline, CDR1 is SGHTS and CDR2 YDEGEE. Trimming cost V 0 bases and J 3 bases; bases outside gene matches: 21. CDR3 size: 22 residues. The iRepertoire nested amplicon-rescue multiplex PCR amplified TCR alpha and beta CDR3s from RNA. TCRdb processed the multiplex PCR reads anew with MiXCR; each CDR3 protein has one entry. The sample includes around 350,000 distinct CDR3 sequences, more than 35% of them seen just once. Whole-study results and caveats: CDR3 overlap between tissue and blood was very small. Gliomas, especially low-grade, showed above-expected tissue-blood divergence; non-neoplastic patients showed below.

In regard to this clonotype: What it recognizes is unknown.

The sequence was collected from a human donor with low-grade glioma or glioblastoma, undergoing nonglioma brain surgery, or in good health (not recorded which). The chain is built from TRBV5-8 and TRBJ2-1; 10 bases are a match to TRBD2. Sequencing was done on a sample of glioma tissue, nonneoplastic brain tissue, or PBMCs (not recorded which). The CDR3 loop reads CASSLGVVWPSGRTRVYNEQFF. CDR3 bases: TGTGCCAGCAGCTTGGGGGTAGTTTGGCCTAGCGGGAGAACTAGGGTCTACAATGAGCAGTTCTTC.